Listed here are 3 T cell receptor beta chains from one sample, sequenced in a study of lymphopenia after photon versus proton radiotherapy. Generated by immunoSEQ multiplex PCR, the TCRdb table keeps only in-frame clones and is missing some. The repertoire holds roughly 35,000 clones, with 70% to 90% as singletons. The source material was peripheral blood, sampled from a patient treated with photon-based radiotherapy. The receptors stem from a man aged 50-60 years with gastric cancer.

V is TRBV7-9 and J is TRBJ2-1, with D perhaps matching TRBD1 (6 bases). The CDR3 loop spans 12 amino acids. V was shortened by 7 bases and J by 14 bases, with 18 bases between the two germline ends. The germline gives CDR1 SEHNR, CDR2 FQNEAQ (reference sequence). The CDR3 sequence: CASTFAGVEKFF. The CDR3 DNA reads as TGTGCCAGCACCTTCGCAGGGGTAGAAAAGTTCTTC.

This clone was observed a few times. The chain recombines TRBV2 with TRBJ2-1, with 8 bases matching TRBD2. The CDR3 consists of 14 residues. Germline CDR1 is SNHLY and CDR2 is FYNNEI. J lost 5 bases, V lost 9 bases, and 9 bases had no gene match. The CDR3 is CASYLAGSHNEQFF. The CDR3 DNA sequence: TGTGCCAGTTATCTAGCGGGCTCGCACAATGAGCAGTTCTTC.

The chain has TRBV27 and TRBJ2-5; 7 nucleotides match TRBD2. After removal of 6 bases from V and 2 bases from J, the junction contained 15 bases not matched to a gene. CDR1 MNHEY and CDR2 SMNVEV come from the germline V gene (reference sequence). The CDR3 is made up of 17 amino acids. The CDR3 loop is CASRDLRTSWQQETQYF. CDR3 in DNA: TGTGCCAGCAGGGACTTAAGGACTAGTTGGCAACAAGAGACCCAGTACTTC.